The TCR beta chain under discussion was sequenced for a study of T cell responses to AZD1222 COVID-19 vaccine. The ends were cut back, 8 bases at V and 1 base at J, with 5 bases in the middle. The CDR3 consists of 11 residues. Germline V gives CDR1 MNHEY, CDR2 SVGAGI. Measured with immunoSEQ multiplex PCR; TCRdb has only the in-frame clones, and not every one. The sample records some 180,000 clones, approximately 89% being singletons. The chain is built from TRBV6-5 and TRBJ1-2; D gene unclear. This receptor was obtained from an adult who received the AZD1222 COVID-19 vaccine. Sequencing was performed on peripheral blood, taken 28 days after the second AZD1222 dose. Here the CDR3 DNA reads TGTGCCAGCGGATATAACTATGGCTACACCTTC. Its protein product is CASGYNYGYTF.